This T cell receptor beta chain was identified in a study of blood T cell repertoires in COVID-19. The repertoire was sequenced with immunoSEQ multiplex PCR; TCRdb's copy has only in-frame clones and lacks some. The data contain over 150,000 clones, around nine tenths of them seen just once; the ten biggest clones take up about 0.96%. This CDR3 has 15 amino acids. Germline V gene lookup returns CDR1 LGHNA and CDR2 YSLEER. The V gene lost 0 bases and the J gene lost 3 bases, with 6 bases spanning the gap. The sequence was collected from a woman between 18 and 29 years old who had recovered from COVID-19. Sequenced: peripheral blood. V and J are TRBV4-3 and TRBJ1-6; D not resolved. The CDR3 protein is CASSQDQDYNSPLHF. For the CDR3, the DNA is TGCGCCAGCAGCCAAGATCAGGACTATAATTCACCCCTCCACTTT.